The 2 T cell receptor beta chains listed next were all sequenced from one sample in a study of graft-versus-host responses after intestinal transplantation. No antigens are known for them. Libraries were prepared by immunoSEQ multiplex PCR; TCRdb keeps only in-frame clonotypes and omits some of them. Here the sample spans tens of thousands of clones, 90% being singletons. Sequenced material: unstimulated CD8+ T cells sorted from spleen or lymph node cells, taken before transplant. The source of these receptors is a human donor who was the organ donor for an intestinal transplant.

CDR3 amino acids: CASSYLDGELFF. The CDR3 region has the DNA TGTGCCAGCAGTTACTTAGACGGGGAGCTGTTTTTT. The chain has TRBV6-6 and TRBJ2-2; no clear D. The ends were cut back, 1 base at V and 7 bases at J, with 4 bases in the middle. Germline lookup yields CDR1 MNHNY and CDR2 SVGAGI (reference sequence). The CDR3 consists of 12 residues.

V usage is TRBV11-2 and J usage is TRBJ2-5; weak D call: TRBD2 (7 bases). Germline CDR1 and CDR2: SGHAT and FQNNGV. The CDR3 contains 16 residues. V was clipped by 2 bases and J by 5 bases, with 18 bases between them. The CDR3 sequence: CASSLSGRGRMETQYF. Written as DNA, the CDR3 is TGTGCCAGCAGCTTATCGGGGAGGGGGAGGATGGAGACCCAGTACTTC.